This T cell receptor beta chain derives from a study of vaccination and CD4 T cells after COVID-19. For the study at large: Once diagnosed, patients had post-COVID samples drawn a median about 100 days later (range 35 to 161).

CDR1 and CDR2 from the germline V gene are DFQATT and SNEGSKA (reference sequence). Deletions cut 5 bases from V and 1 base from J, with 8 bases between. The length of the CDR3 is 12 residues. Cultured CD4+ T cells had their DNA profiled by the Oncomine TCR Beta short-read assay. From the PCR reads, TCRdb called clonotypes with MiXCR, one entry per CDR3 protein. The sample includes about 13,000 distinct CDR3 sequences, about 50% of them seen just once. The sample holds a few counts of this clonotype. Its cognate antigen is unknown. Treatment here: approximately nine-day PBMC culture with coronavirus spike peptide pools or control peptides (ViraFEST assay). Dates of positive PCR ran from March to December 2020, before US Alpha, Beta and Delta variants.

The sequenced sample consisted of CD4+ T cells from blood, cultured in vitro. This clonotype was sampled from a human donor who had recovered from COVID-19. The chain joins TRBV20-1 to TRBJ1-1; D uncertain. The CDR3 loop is CSAQIQNTEAFF. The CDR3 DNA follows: TGCAGTGCTCAAATTCAGAACACTGAAGCTTTCTTT.